The following is a T cell receptor (beta chain) sequence with its context. Per the original methods: Amplification from reference gene primers served as the basis for estimated nucleated cell counts. Produced via immunoSEQ multiplex PCR; TCRdb's table is partial and in-frame only. V and J calls and clone size are given by that table; D and trimming were obtained from the DNA. The table has fewer than 200,000 clones, more than 70% seen once; the top ten hold roughly 2.6%. This sample was included in a study of blood T cell repertoires in COVID-19. Study as a whole: From the United States, Italy and Spain came samples of acute and convalescent COVID-19. T cells, B-cell-depleted T cells, or PBMCs provided the cDNA or gDNA that served as material.

Trimming cost V 2 bases and J 1 base; bases outside gene matches: 7. The CDR3 is 16 amino acids. CDR1 LGHNA and CDR2 YNFKEQ come from the germline V gene. The sequencing input was peripheral blood. The TCR was taken from a man aged 40-50 years with active or convalescent COVID-19. The chain couples TRBV4-2 to TRBJ2-5; TRBD2 agrees at 7 bases. CDR3 amino acids: CASSQSIGTTQETQYF. Written as DNA, the CDR3 is TGTGCCAGCAGCCAATCCATCGGGACTACCCAAGAGACCCAGTACTTC.